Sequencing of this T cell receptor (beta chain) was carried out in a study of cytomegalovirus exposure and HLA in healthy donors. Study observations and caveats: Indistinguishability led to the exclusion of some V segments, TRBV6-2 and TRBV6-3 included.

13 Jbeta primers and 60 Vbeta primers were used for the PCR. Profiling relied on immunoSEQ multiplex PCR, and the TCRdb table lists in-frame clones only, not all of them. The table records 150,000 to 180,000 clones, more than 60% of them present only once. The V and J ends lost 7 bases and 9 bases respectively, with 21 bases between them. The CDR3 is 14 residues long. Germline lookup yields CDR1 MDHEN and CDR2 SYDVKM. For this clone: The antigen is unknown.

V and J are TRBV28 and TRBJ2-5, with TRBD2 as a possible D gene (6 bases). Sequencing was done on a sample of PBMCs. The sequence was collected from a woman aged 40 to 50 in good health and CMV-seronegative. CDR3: CASNPGLAQGAQYF. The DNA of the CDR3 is TGTGCCAGCAACCCGGGACTTGCCCAAGGGGCCCAGTACTTC.